Reported below is one TCR beta chain. Its antigen is unknown. The record has no base qualities; no much larger clone is one base away. The method was the immunoSEQ multiplex PCR assay. Not all clones reach the TCRdb copy of this immuneACCESS table, which keeps in-frame sequences only. Checked studies attribute under half of the gap to unresolved V genes and leave the rest unexplained. Here the sample has tens of thousands of clones; approximately 80% occur a single time. The ten biggest clones cover over 4.5% of the sample. The sample comes from a study of PD-1 blockade in mismatch repair-deficient tumors (TCRdb year 2017). General notes on the study: Between September 2013 and late 2016, the trial enrolled roughly 80 consecutive patients with more than nine types of mismatch repair-deficient cancer, all of whom had received prior treatment and were progressing. Tumor-associated T cell clones in the peripheral blood of patients responding to PD-1 blockade were tracked using deep sequencing of TCR CDR3 regions.

Clipping removes 4 bases from V and 2 bases from J, with 4 as the unmatched junction base count. CDR1 and CDR2 were assigned from the germline V gene as SGHVS and FQNEAQ. Inclusive of the bounding cysteine and phenylalanine, the CDR3 is 16 residues long. Here the CDR3 DNA is all that survives: 48 bases in frame from base 1. For every enrolled patient, mismatch repair deficiency was confirmed by either polymerase chain reaction or immunohistochemistry. TCR sequencing was performed for a few patients who responded to pembrolizumab therapy. The phase II trial prospectively evaluated PD-1 blockade with pembrolizumab in advanced mismatch repair-deficient cancers, independent of tissue of origin. Peripheral blood T cell samples were serially collected before and at multiple times after PD-1 blockade was started. Blood sampling times were expressed in weeks after the first pembrolizumab dose. General findings and caveats noted by the study authors: Tumor-resident clones, often undetectable in blood before treatment, expanded rapidly after pembrolizumab and then contracted, generally before radiologic responses.

The source of this sequence is an adult with mismatch repair-deficient cancer. This receptor chain uses TRBV7-8 and TRBJ2-3; 12 central bases correspond to TRBD2. The starting material was peripheral blood, obtained 2 weeks after starting pembrolizumab. This receptor has the CDR3 CASSSRLAGVTDTQYF. Here is the DNA: TGTGCCAGCAGCTCTCGACTAGCGGGAGTCACAGATACGCAGTATTTT.